Shown below are 17 T cell receptor beta chains from a single sample sequenced in a study of T-cell memory formation after mild COVID-19 listed by TCRdb under 2021. To prepare the library, 5' RACE was applied. TCRdb names Illumina NovaSeq 6000 as the instrument used. The public reads were reprocessed in TCRdb via fastp at Q25 and MiXCR, keeping in-frame beta chains. When rows share a CDR3 protein, they turn into one entry using the most common DNA and genes. This sample comprises 400,000 or so distinct CDR3 sequences, around a fifth of them detected only once. The top ten clones comprise about an eighth of the sample. Input material: PBMCs or a T cell subset sorted from them (not recorded which). These receptors all stem from an adult woman who had mild COVID-19 (a few samples of this study predate the infection). The sample titles of this study are shuffled in the database, so cell type and time point are left out; the donor was told from shared clones.

The CDR3 loop is CATSESGTGGKTQYF. The CDR3 region has the DNA TGTGCCACCAGTGAATCCGGGACAGGGGGCAAGACCCAGTACTTC. The chain has TRBV24-1 and TRBJ2-5, with 12 nucleotides matching TRBD1. The V gene end was trimmed by 4 bases and the J gene end by 6 bases; junction bases not matched to a gene: 5. The V gene's germline CDR1 is KGHDR and CDR2 SFDVKD. The CDR3 loop spans 15 amino acids.

Points on this clonotype: Sequence at one end of the junction differs from germline and may be a read error. The chain has TRBV12-3 or TRBV12-4 and TRBJ1-1; TRBD1 is a possible D gene (5 bases). The length of the CDR3 is 17 residues. The CDR3 reads CASSSSAPGTVNTVTVF. The CDR3 region has the DNA TGTGCCAGCAGTTCTTCTGCCCCCGGGACGGTAAACACTGTGACGGTCTTT.

The V call is TRBV7-2, the J call TRBJ1-1, with D unclear. V dropped 3 bases and J dropped 4 bases, with 12 bases sitting between them. Looked up from germline, CDR1 is SGHTA and CDR2 is FQGNSA. The CDR3 extends over 14 amino acids. The CDR3 DNA is TGTGCCAGCAGCTTTTCGGGGTTTAGCACTGAAGCTTTCTTT. Its protein product is CASSFSGFSTEAFF.

The chain couples TRBV20-1 to TRBJ2-2, with D tentatively TRBD1 (5 bases). Germline values: CDR1 DFQATT, CDR2 SNEGSKA (reference sequence). The CDR3 has 14 residues. Between the trimmed V and J ends, which lost 5 bases and 2 bases, there was a span of 12 bases. The CDR3 nucleotides read TGCAGTGCTTCCGACAGCCGCAACACCGGGGAGCTGTTTTTT. It translates to CSASDSRNTGELFF.

The V and J genes are TRBV21-1 and TRBJ2-7. TRBV21-1 is marked as a pseudogene. The CDR3 contains 19 residues. CDR3 DNA: TGTGCCAGCAGCAAAGTAATTAAGCGACAAGACAACGATCCCTACGAGCAGTACTTC. Translating gives CASSKVIKRQDNDPYEQYF.

This clonotype came up many times. The J gene is TRBJ2-3, the V gene TRBV7-2; D ambiguous. Per the germline V gene, CDR1 is SGHTA and CDR2 is FQGNSA. Deletions cut 5 bases from V and 0 bases from J, with 12 bases between. There are 15 residues in the CDR3. The CDR3 region is CASSPAYISTDTQYF. CDR3 bases: TGTGCCAGCAGCCCAGCTTACATTAGCACAGATACGCAGTATTTT.

This chain joins TRBV29-1 and TRBJ2-2; D is unresolved. The CDR3 is made up of 14 amino acids. Trimming took off 3 bases at V and 2 bases at J, with 10 bases between the two ends. Germline V gene lookup returns CDR1 SQVTM and CDR2 ANQGSEA. CDR3 bases: TGCAGCGTTGATGAAGGCGCTAACACCGGGGAGCTGTTTTTT. It is translated as CSVDEGANTGELFF.

The chain recombines TRBV5-8 with TRBJ2-7; 7 nucleotides align to TRBD1. This CDR3 is 14 amino acids long. Germline V gene data show CDR1 as SGHTS and CDR2 as YDEGEE. J lost 2 bases, V lost 1 base, and 3 bases had no gene match. This chain's CDR3 is CASSLYQGAYEQYF. The CDR3, as DNA: TGTGCCAGCAGCTTGTACCAGGGGGCCTACGAGCAGTACTTC.

V gene TRBV12-3 or TRBV12-4 combines with J gene TRBJ2-5; 7 bases are shared with TRBD2. The CDR3 is 14 amino acids. V lost 4 bases and J lost 3; bases outside the gene matches: 5. This CDR3 reads CASSSRTRKETQYF. For the CDR3, the DNA is TGTGCCAGCAGTTCGCGGACTAGAAAAGAGACCCAGTACTTC.

The table lists this clonotype with many counts. This chain links TRBV12-3 or TRBV12-4 with TRBJ1-5; D is possibly TRBD1 (6 bases). The CDR3 sequence is 15 residues long. V was trimmed by 1 base and J by 6 bases, leaving 13 bases between them. The CDR3 loop reads CASSLGTGSGQPQHF. CDR3 DNA sequence: TGTGCCAGCAGTTTAGGTACAGGGTCGGGTCAGCCCCAGCATTTT.

The rearrangement links TRBV6-5 to TRBJ2-4, with a tentative D call TRBD1 (5 bases). CDR3 size: 19 residues. Germline loops: CDR1 MNHEY, CDR2 SVGAGI. The V and J ends lost 5 bases and 0 bases respectively, with 23 bases between them. The chain's CDR3 is CASSPADTAAPRAKNIQYF. CDR3 bases: TGTGCCAGCAGTCCGGCGGACACAGCCGCCCCTCGAGCCAAAAACATTCAGTACTTC.

This clonotype has more than one count but fewer than ten. The chain uses TRBV12-3 or TRBV12-4 and TRBJ2-4, with 12 bases fitting TRBD2. Unmatched junction bases numbered 4, after V lost 5 bases and J lost 2 bases. There are 16 residues in the CDR3. CDR3: CASSATSGRTKNIQYF. CDR3 nucleotides: TGTGCCAGCAGTGCTACTAGCGGGAGGACCAAAAACATTCAGTACTTC.

The chain carries TRBV5-8 and TRBJ2-3; D possibly corresponds to TRBD2 (6 bases). In germline, CDR1 is SGHTS, CDR2 YDEGEE. The CDR3 consists of 14 residues. Trimming cost V 4 bases and J 5 bases, with 14 bases left between them. This CDR3 is CASSMGGREDTQYF. The CDR3 coding sequence is TGTGCCAGCAGCATGGGGGGAAGAGAAGATACGCAGTATTTT. The complete variable domain, with remaining parts taken from reference TRBV5-8 and TRBJ2-3, reads EAGVTQSPTHLIKTRGQQATLRCSPISGHTSVYWYQQALGLGLQFLLWYDEGEERNRGNFPPRFSGRQFPNYSSELNVNALELEDSALYLCASSMGGREDTQYFGPGTRLTVL.

This clonotype was picked up a small number of times. This rearrangement joins TRBV12-3 or TRBV12-4 to TRBJ1-1, with D perhaps TRBD1 (6 bases). V was trimmed by 2 bases and J by 3 bases, leaving 10 bases between them. This CDR3 is built from 14 residues. The CDR3 spells CASSLRDTYTEAFF. CDR3 coding DNA: TGTGCCAGCAGTTTAAGGGACACATACACTGAAGCTTTCTTT.

CDR3 amino acids: CASSLTGMGTGELFF. DNA of the CDR3: TGTGCCAGCAGTTTGACCGGGATGGGTACCGGGGAGCTGTTTTTT. The genes are TRBV6-2 or TRBV6-3 and TRBJ2-2, with D possibly matching TRBD2 (5 bases). The CDR3 totals 15 residues. Per germline, CDR1 MNHEY and CDR2 SVGEGT. Trimming removed 4 bases from V and 5 bases from J, with 14 bases in between.

This clonotype appeared a few times. The V call is TRBV6-5, the J call TRBJ2-7; 11 bases map to TRBD2. The CDR3 loop spans 14 amino acids. Per germline, CDR1 MNHEY and CDR2 SVGAGI. Losses at the gene ends were 5 bases for V and 4 bases for J; bases not matched to a gene: 4. As DNA, the CDR3 is TGTGCCAGCAGTCTAGCGGGAGGCTGGTACGAGCAGTACTTC. This gives the protein CASSLAGGWYEQYF.

There are many counts of this clonotype. The V gene is TRBV12-3 or TRBV12-4, the J gene TRBJ2-1, with TRBD2 matching over 10 bases. The CDR3 runs to 15 residues. Germline trimming cut 5 bases from V and 7 bases from J; bases unmatched to any gene: 8. The CDR3 region has the DNA TGTGCCAGCAGTGGTTCTAGCGGGAGATTGAATGAGCAGTTCTTC. Translated: CASSGSSGRLNEQFF.